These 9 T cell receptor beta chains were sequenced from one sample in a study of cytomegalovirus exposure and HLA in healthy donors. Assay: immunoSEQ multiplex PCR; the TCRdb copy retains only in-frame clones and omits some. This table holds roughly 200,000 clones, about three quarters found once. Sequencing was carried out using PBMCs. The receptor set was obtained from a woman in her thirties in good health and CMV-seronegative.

For the CDR3, the DNA is TGCAGCGTCCGGACAGGGGTTGGATACGAGCAGTACTTC. Residues: CSVRTGVGYEQYF. The V gene is TRBV29-1, the J gene TRBJ2-7, with TRBD1 matching 9 bases. Germline values: CDR1 SQVTM, CDR2 ANQGSEA. The ends lost 6 bases at V and 4 bases at J; junction bases unmatched: 7. The CDR3 sequence is 13 residues long.

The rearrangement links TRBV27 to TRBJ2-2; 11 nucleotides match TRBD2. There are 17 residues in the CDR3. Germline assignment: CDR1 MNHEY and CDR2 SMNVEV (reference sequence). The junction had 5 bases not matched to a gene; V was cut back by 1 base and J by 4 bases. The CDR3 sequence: CASSLLAGGPSTGELFF. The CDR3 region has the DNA TGTGCCAGCAGTTTATTAGCGGGGGGGCCTAGCACCGGGGAGCTGTTTTTT.

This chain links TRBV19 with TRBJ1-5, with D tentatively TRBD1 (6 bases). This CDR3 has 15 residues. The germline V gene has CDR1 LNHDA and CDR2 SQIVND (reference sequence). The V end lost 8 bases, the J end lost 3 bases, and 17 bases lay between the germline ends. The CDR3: CASLGGGLSNQPQHF. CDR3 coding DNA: TGTGCCAGTCTTGGGGGGGGCCTCTCCAATCAGCCCCAGCATTTT.

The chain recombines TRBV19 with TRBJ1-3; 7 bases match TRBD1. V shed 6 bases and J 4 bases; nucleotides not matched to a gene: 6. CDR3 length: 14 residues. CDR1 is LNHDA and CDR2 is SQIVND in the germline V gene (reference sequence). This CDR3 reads CASRWTGGGNTIYF. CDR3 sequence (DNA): TGTGCCAGTAGATGGACAGGTGGCGGAAACACCATATATTTT.

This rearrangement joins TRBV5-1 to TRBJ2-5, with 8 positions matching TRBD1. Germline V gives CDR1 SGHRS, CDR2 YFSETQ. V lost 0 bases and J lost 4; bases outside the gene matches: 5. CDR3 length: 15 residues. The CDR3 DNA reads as TGCGCCAGCAGCTTGGGCTCAGGGGGCGTAGAGACCCAGTACTTC. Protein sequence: CASSLGSGGVETQYF.

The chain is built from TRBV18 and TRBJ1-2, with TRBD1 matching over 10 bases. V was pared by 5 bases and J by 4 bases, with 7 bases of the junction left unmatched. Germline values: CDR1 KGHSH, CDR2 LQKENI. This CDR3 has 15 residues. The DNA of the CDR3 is TGTGCCAGCTCATCTCAGGGACAGGGGAGCTATGGCTACACCTTC. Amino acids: CASSSQGQGSYGYTF.

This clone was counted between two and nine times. CDR3 residues: CASSETWGYTF. The CDR3 DNA reads as TGTGCCAGCAGTGAGACATGGGGCTACACCTTC. V gene TRBV25-1 combines with J gene TRBJ1-2; no reliable D call. This CDR3 comprises 11 residues. The V and J ends lost 3 bases and 8 bases respectively, with 7 bases between them. CDR1 and CDR2 from the germline V gene are MGHDK and SYGVNS.

DNA of the CDR3: TGTGCCAGCATCGGGGGGGGGAATCAGCCCCAGCATTTT. This sequence encodes CASIGGGNQPQHF. V gene TRBV2 combines with J gene TRBJ1-5; D might be TRBD1 (5 bases). This CDR3 spans 13 amino acids. Germline loops: CDR1 SNHLY, CDR2 FYNNEI. Trimming shortened V by 7 bases and J by 4 bases, and 11 bases separated the two germline ends.

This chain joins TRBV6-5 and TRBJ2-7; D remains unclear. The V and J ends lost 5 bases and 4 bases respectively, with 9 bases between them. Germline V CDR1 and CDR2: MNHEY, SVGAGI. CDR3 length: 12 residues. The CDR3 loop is CASSPRKYEQYF. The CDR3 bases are TGTGCCAGCAGTCCCAGGAAATACGAGCAGTACTTC.